This T cell receptor beta chain was sequenced for a study of shared clonotypes between healthy human individuals. It was at deep level that the assay was run. Here immunoSEQ multiplex PCR was the method, and the copy in TCRdb shows in-frame clones only, minus some. The sample shows about 510,000 clones, 79% of them seen only once. V shed 4 bases and J 6 bases; nucleotides not matched to a gene: 21. The CDR3 runs 20 residues. The germline CDR1 and CDR2 sequences are SGHVS and FNYEAQ. The chain recombines TRBV7-6 with TRBJ2-1; TRBD2 agrees at 10 bases. The sequence came from a woman in her 40s in good health. Some clones in this sample may be carry-over from other donors' samples. Material for sequencing was PBMCs. The CDR3 DNA follows: TGTGCCAGCAGCTCGCGTCGGAGGACTAGCGGAACGAGGGGGCCCAATGAGCAGTTCTTC. Its protein product is CASSSRRRTSGTRGPNEQFF.